This T cell receptor beta chain was found in a study of cytomegalovirus exposure and HLA in healthy donors. Overall study results and limits: Prior analysis indicated that the majority of TCR beta V segments exhibited productivity approximately 87% or approximately 30% of the time.

To note about this clone: Antigen specificity is unknown.

Amplification used 60 Vbeta primers and 13 Jbeta primers. Profiling relied on immunoSEQ multiplex PCR, and the TCRdb table lists in-frame clones only, not all of them. The repertoire consists of tens of thousands of clones, with approximately 76% occurring once and the leading ten covering around 5.4%. This CDR3 is 16 amino acids long. The germline V and J ends were trimmed by 4 bases and 0 bases, with 14 bases remaining between them. Germline CDR1 reads SGHKS; CDR2 reads YYEKEE (reference sequence). The sample consisted of PBMCs. This TCR was recovered from a middle-aged man in good health and CMV-seronegative. The chain couples TRBV5-5 to TRBJ2-1, with D possibly TRBD1 on 6 matching bases. Here the CDR3 DNA reads TGTGCCAGCAGCCCCGGACAGTCTAGCTCCTACAATGAGCAGTTCTTC. Amino acids: CASSPGQSSSYNEQFF.